A selection of T cell receptor beta chains follows, all from one sample in a study of blood T cell repertoires in COVID-19. Generated by immunoSEQ multiplex PCR, the TCRdb table keeps only in-frame clones and is missing some. The table records approximately 390,000 clones, around 90% of them present only once. Sequenced sample: peripheral blood. Receptors originate from a man younger than 35 with active or convalescent COVID-19. CDR3s include the opening cysteine and the closing phenylalanine or tryptophan. The order of the fields is V gene, J gene, D gene, clone size, CDR3 DNA, CDR3 protein. The D gene is left open where the match is weak. Not all rows give a size; the values are once, few, many and, for expanded clones, a class.

V: TRBV3-1/TRBV3-2
J: TRBJ2-1
D: NA
size: NA
DNA: TGTGCCAGCAGCTCCTCCCGACTAGTCGATGAGCAGTTCTTC
CDR3: CASSSSRLVDEQFF

V: TRBV4-2
J: TRBJ1-4
D: TRBD1
size: NA
DNA: TGTGCCAGCAGCCGGGACGGGACAGCGGAAAATGAAAAACTGTTTTTT
CDR3: CASSRDGTAENEKLFF

V: TRBV6-5
J: TRBJ1-2
D: TRBD1
size: NA
DNA: TGTGCCAGCAAGAGAGAGGGGGCATTTGGCTACACCTTC
CDR3: CASKREGAFGYTF

V: TRBV19
J: TRBJ1-5
D: TRBD1
size: NA
DNA: TGTGCCAGCAAAACGGGACAGGGGTGGAATCAGCCCCAGCATTTT
CDR3: CASKTGQGWNQPQHF

V: TRBV7-2
J: TRBJ1-2
D: TRBD1
size: NA
DNA: TGTGCCAGCAGCCCATCGGGGACAGGCGACTATGGCTACACCTTC
CDR3: CASSPSGTGDYGYTF

V: TRBV7-2
J: TRBJ1-2
D: TRBD1
size: NA
DNA: TGTGCCAGCAGCACCGGGACAGGGGGGTCGTATGGCTACACCTTC
CDR3: CASSTGTGGSYGYTF

V: TRBV24-1
J: TRBJ2-2
D: TRBD1
size: NA
DNA: TGTGCCACCAGTGGGACGACAGGGGTCAACACCGGGGAGCTGTTTTTT
CDR3: CATSGTTGVNTGELFF

V: TRBV28
J: TRBJ1-2
D: NA
size: NA
DNA: TGTGCCAGCAGTCTGCCGGGGACTGGGATAGGTGGCTACACCTTC
CDR3: CASSLPGTGIGGYTF

V: TRBV7-2
J: TRBJ2-3
D: NA
size: NA
DNA: TGTGCCAGCAGCTTAGGGGCGGGGACGGCCGGGCATTTT
CDR3: CASSLGAGTAGHF

V: TRBV27
J: TRBJ2-1
D: TRBD2
size: NA
DNA: TGTGCCAGCAGCATACCCGGACTAGCGGGAGTATACAATGAGCAGTTCTTC
CDR3: CASSIPGLAGVYNEQFF

V: TRBV4-3
J: TRBJ2-3
D: NA
size: NA
DNA: TGCGCCAGCAGCCAAGATCTGTACACAGATACGCAGTATTTT
CDR3: CASSQDLYTDTQYF

V: TRBV5-1
J: TRBJ2-2
D: TRBD1
size: NA
DNA: TGCGCCAGCAGCTCGGACAGGGTGAGGACCGACACCGGGGAGCTGTTTTTT
CDR3: CASSSDRVRTDTGELFF

V: TRBV7-9
J: TRBJ2-5
D: TRBD2
size: once
DNA: TGTGCCAGCAGCTTCTCGGGGGGACAAGAGACCCAGTACTTC
CDR3: CASSFSGGQETQYF

V: TRBV9
J: TRBJ1-6
D: NA
size: NA
DNA: TGTGCCAGCAGCCCGGGAGTCTCCTATAATTCACCCCTCCACTTT
CDR3: CASSPGVSYNSPLHF

V: TRBV4-3
J: TRBJ1-2
D: NA
size: NA
DNA: TGCGCCAGCAGCCAAGACAACGCCATAGCGAATGGCTACACCTTC
CDR3: CASSQDNAIANGYTF

V: TRBV6-5
J: TRBJ1-6
D: NA
size: NA
DNA: TGTGCCAGCAGTTACACCACAGGGCTCGCTTCACCCCTCCACTTT
CDR3: CASSYTTGLASPLHF

V: TRBV28
J: TRBJ2-3
D: TRBD1
size: NA
DNA: TGTGCCAGCAGTTCATGGACGCGGACAGGGGAAGGAACAGATACGCAGTATTTT
CDR3: CASSSWTRTGEGTDTQYF

V: TRBV28
J: TRBJ2-5
D: NA
size: NA
DNA: TGTGCCAGCAGTTTCCGAGGGGGCCAAGAGACCCAGTACTTC
CDR3: CASSFRGGQETQYF

V: TRBV3-1/TRBV3-2
J: TRBJ2-2
D: TRBD1
size: once
DNA: TGTGCCAGCCTAGACAGGGGGAACGCCGGGGAGCTGTTTTTT
CDR3: CASLDRGNAGELFF

V: TRBV28
J: TRBJ2-7
D: TRBD1
size: NA
DNA: TGTGCCAGCAGTACACGGAGGACAGGGGTCTACGAGCAGTACTTC
CDR3: CASSTRRTGVYEQYF

V: TRBV7-9
J: TRBJ2-1
D: NA
size: NA
DNA: TGTGCCAGCAGCATACCATTGGATTCAACTATGAATGAGCAGTTCTTC
CDR3: CASSIPLDSTMNEQFF

V: TRBV2
J: TRBJ2-7
D: TRBD2
size: NA
DNA: TGTGCCAGCAGTAGGACTAGCGGCACCTACGAGCAGTACTTC
CDR3: CASSRTSGTYEQYF

V: TRBV6-1
J: TRBJ2-7
D: NA
size: NA
DNA: TGTGCCAGCAGTGACCGTGGGGGGGCTTATGATCTACTCTCCTACGAGCAGTACTTC
CDR3: CASSDRGGAYDLLSYEQYF

V: TRBV5-1
J: TRBJ2-1
D: NA
size: NA
DNA: TGCGCCAGCACCCAATCGGGCGGCGGGTACAATGAGCAGTTCTTC
CDR3: CASTQSGGGYNEQFF

V: TRBV27
J: TRBJ2-7
D: TRBD1
size: NA
DNA: TGTGCCAGCAGTGGCCCGGGACAGGGTTCCTACGAGCAGTACTTC
CDR3: CASSGPGQGSYEQYF

V: TRBV19
J: TRBJ2-7
D: TRBD2
size: NA
DNA: TGTGCCAGTAACCCCGGACTAGGGCTCTACGAGCAGTACTTC
CDR3: CASNPGLGLYEQYF

V: TRBV24-1
J: TRBJ1-2
D: TRBD1
size: NA
DNA: TGTGCCACCAGTGACGACAGGGACTACTATGGCTACACCTTC
CDR3: CATSDDRDYYGYTF

V: TRBV5-1
J: TRBJ1-5
D: TRBD1
size: NA
DNA: TGCGCCAGCAGCACGACAGGGACGGGCAATCAGCCCCAGCATTTT
CDR3: CASSTTGTGNQPQHF

V: TRBV28
J: TRBJ1-4
D: TRBD1
size: NA
DNA: TGTGCCAGCAGTGGGTCGGGACAGGGGGCGGAAAAACTGTTTTTT
CDR3: CASSGSGQGAEKLFF

V: TRBV5-8
J: TRBJ1-5
D: TRBD1
size: NA
DNA: TGTGCCAGCAGTTACGGGACAGGGGGGAATCAGCCCCAGCATTTT
CDR3: CASSYGTGGNQPQHF

V: TRBV5-6
J: TRBJ2-2
D: NA
size: NA
DNA: TGTGCCGGGCATCGGAGGGAGTCGGCCGGGGAGCTGTTTTTT
CDR3: CAGHRRESAGELFF

V: TRBV4-1
J: TRBJ2-2
D: TRBD2
size: NA
DNA: TGCGCCAGCAGCCAAAAGCGGGGGGACACCGGGGAGCTGTTTTTT
CDR3: CASSQKRGDTGELFF

V: TRBV7-2
J: TRBJ2-2
D: NA
size: NA
DNA: TGTGCCAGCAGCTTGGGCTTCACCGCCACCGGGGAGCTGTTTTTT
CDR3: CASSLGFTATGELFF

V: TRBV19
J: TRBJ1-2
D: NA
size: NA
DNA: TGTGCCAGTACCCGACAGGCTAACTATGGCTACACCTTC
CDR3: CASTRQANYGYTF